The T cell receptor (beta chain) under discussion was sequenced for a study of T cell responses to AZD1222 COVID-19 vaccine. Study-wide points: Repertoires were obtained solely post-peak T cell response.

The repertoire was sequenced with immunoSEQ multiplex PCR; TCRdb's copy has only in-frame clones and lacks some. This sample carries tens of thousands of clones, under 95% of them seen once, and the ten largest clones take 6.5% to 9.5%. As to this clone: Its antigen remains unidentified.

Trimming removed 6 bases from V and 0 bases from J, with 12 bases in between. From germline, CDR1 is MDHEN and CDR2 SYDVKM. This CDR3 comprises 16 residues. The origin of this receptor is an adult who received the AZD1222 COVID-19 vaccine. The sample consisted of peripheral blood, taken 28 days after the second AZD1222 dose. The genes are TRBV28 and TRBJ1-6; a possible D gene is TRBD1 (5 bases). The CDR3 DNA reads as TGTGCCAGCAGCGGGGCCCACCTCTCCTATAATTCACCCCTCCACTTT. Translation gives CASSGAHLSYNSPLHF.